A selection of T cell receptor beta chains follows, all from one sample in a study of T cell responses to AZD1222 COVID-19 vaccine. Data came from immunoSEQ multiplex PCR; TCRdb stores just in-frame clones and leaves some out. The sample has about 180,000 clones, around 90% seen once. The sequenced sample was peripheral blood, obtained on day 0 of AZD1222 vaccination. The source is an adult in good health. The CDR3 runs from the conserved cysteine through the conserved F or W. A D gene is named only where the DNA matches it firmly. Expanded clones get a size class; other rows say once, few or many, or leave the size out.

CDR3 DNA: TGTGCCAGCAGAAAGTTGAACACTGAAGCTTTCTTT
CDR3 protein: CASRKLNTEAFF
J gene: TRBJ1-1
clone size: -
D gene: -
V gene: TRBV27

CDR3 DNA: TGTGCCAGCTCACCACAGCCCGTAGATATCACCGGGGAGCTGTTTTTT
CDR3 protein: CASSPQPVDITGELFF
J gene: TRBJ2-2
clone size: -
D gene: -
V gene: TRBV18

CDR3 DNA: TGTGCCAGCATTAGGGGGCTGAACACTGAAGCTTTCTTT
CDR3 protein: CASIRGLNTEAFF
J gene: TRBJ1-1
clone size: once
D gene: TRBD1
V gene: TRBV28

CDR3 DNA: TGTGCCAGTAGCCGAACAGGGGGCGATTCCTACGAGCAGTACTTC
CDR3 protein: CASSRTGGDSYEQYF
J gene: TRBJ2-7
clone size: -
D gene: TRBD1
V gene: TRBV19

CDR3 DNA: TGTGCCAGCAGTATATCATTGTCTGGAAACACCATATATTTT
CDR3 protein: CASSISLSGNTIYF
J gene: TRBJ1-3
clone size: -
D gene: -
V gene: TRBV2

CDR3 DNA: TGTGCCAGCAGCCCCCCTGCGGCGTACACTGAAGCTTTCTTT
CDR3 protein: CASSPPAAYTEAFF
J gene: TRBJ1-1
clone size: -
D gene: -
V gene: TRBV28

CDR3 DNA: TGTGCCAGCTCACCACGGTTCGCGAACACCGGGGAGCTGTTTTTT
CDR3 protein: CASSPRFANTGELFF
J gene: TRBJ2-2
clone size: -
D gene: -
V gene: TRBV18

CDR3 DNA: TGTGCCAGCAGCATGGGGGCACCGGGACAGGGGGCCTACGAGCAGTACTTC
CDR3 protein: CASSMGAPGQGAYEQYF
J gene: TRBJ2-7
clone size: -
D gene: -
V gene: TRBV21-1

CDR3 DNA: TGTGCCAGCAGTTTATGGGGGAAGGGCACCGGGGAGCTGTTTTTT
CDR3 protein: CASSLWGKGTGELFF
J gene: TRBJ2-2
clone size: once
D gene: -
V gene: TRBV28

CDR3 DNA: TGTGCCAGCAGCCCGGGCAGGGGCAATCAGCCCCAGCATTTT
CDR3 protein: CASSPGRGNQPQHF
J gene: TRBJ1-5
clone size: -
D gene: -
V gene: TRBV7-6

CDR3 DNA: TGTGCCAGCAGCCTCAAGACAGGGTGGGTGAATGGCTACACCTTC
CDR3 protein: CASSLKTGWVNGYTF
J gene: TRBJ1-2
clone size: -
D gene: TRBD1
V gene: TRBV27